This passage covers 4 T cell receptor beta chains from one sample sequenced in a study of shared clonotypes between healthy human individuals. Using immunoSEQ multiplex PCR, the repertoire was profiled, and TCRdb retains in-frame clones only, with some absent. The sample holds a few million clones, 85% to 95% seen once. The sample consisted of naive CD4+ T cells from PBMCs. Indicated subset: CD45RA+ positively selected. The receptors derive from a man aged 18 to 35 in good health. Some clones in this sample may be carry-over from other donors' samples.

The chain employs TRBV5-6 and TRBJ2-5, with D unclear. Trimming shortened V by 0 bases and J by 1 base, and 10 bases separated the two germline ends. The CDR3 has 15 amino acids. Per germline, CDR1 SGHDT and CDR2 YYEEEE. The CDR3: CASSLVSVSQETQYF. DNA of the CDR3: TGTGCCAGCAGCTTGGTGTCCGTCAGCCAAGAGACCCAGTACTTC.

J is TRBJ1-5 and V is TRBV5-8; unclear D gene. Germline V gene sequence: CDR1 SGHTS, CDR2 YDEGEE. The CDR3 is made up of 19 amino acids. V was clipped by 2 bases and J by 0 bases, with 21 bases between them. The DNA for the CDR3 is TGTGCCAGCAGCTTTTGGCAGAATACCTTTTCTTATAGCAATCAGCCCCAGCATTTT. It is translated as CASSFWQNTFSYSNQPQHF. Supplemented by reference TRBV5-8 and TRBJ1-5, the full variable domain reads EAGVTQSPTHLIKTRGQQATLRCSPISGHTSVYWYQQALGLGLQFLLWYDEGEERNRGNFPPRFSGRQFPNYSSELNVNALELEDSALYLCASSFWQNTFSYSNQPQHFGDGTRLSIL.

This clone is a singleton in its sample. The V gene is TRBV7-2, the J gene TRBJ1-2; tentative D call: TRBD1 (5 bases). The germline V and J ends were trimmed by 3 bases and 0 bases, with 11 bases remaining between them. Germline V gene data show CDR1 as SGHTA and CDR2 as FQGNSA. There are 15 residues in the CDR3. CDR3 loop: CASSLPRAANYGYTF. The CDR3 DNA reads TGTGCCAGCAGCTTGCCCAGGGCCGCTAACTATGGCTACACCTTC.

The gene calls are TRBV2 and TRBJ2-1; D is unresolved. Trimming removed 6 bases at V and 2 bases at J, with 11 bases between. Germline CDR1 reads SNHLY; CDR2 reads FYNNEI. The CDR3 covers 14 residues. The CDR3 DNA is TGTGCCAGCAGATTCGGAGTCGCCTACAATGAGCAGTTCTTC. Protein: CASRFGVAYNEQFF.